Following are 10 T cell receptor beta chains from one sample sequenced in a study of T cells in pancreatic ductal adenocarcinoma. Measured with immunoSEQ multiplex PCR; TCRdb has only the in-frame clones, and not every one. The repertoire holds about 11,000 clones, 86% seen once, with more than 15% in the top ten. Surgery without prior neoadjuvant therapy was the treatment of the selected pancreatic ductal adenocarcinoma patients. Sequencing input: PBMCs. The receptor set was obtained from a human donor with pancreatic ductal adenocarcinoma.

The chain combines TRBV7-9 with TRBJ2-2; 8 bases map to TRBD1. CDR3 length equals 15 residues. J lost 9 bases, V lost 5 bases, and 11 bases had no gene match. From germline, CDR1 is SEHNR and CDR2 FQNEAQ (reference sequence). This chain's CDR3 is CASSPTGGQGRELFF. As DNA, the CDR3 is TGTGCCAGCAGCCCTACCGGAGGACAGGGTCGGGAGCTGTTTTTT.

This clone showed up just a few times. V gene TRBV29-1 combines with J gene TRBJ2-7, with 11 bases matching TRBD1. The germline CDR1 and CDR2 sequences are SQVTM and ANQGSEA. V lost 6 bases and J lost 2; bases outside the gene matches: 3. The CDR3 sequence is 13 residues long. The CDR3 DNA sequence: TGCAGCGTCCCGGGACAGGGGGCCTACGAGCAGTACTTC. Its translation is CSVPGQGAYEQYF.

The V call is TRBV5-1, the J call TRBJ1-1; D remains ambiguous. V lost 1 base, J lost 1 base, and 5 bases lay in between. CDR1 is SGHRS and CDR2 is YFSETQ in the germline V gene. This CDR3 has 13 amino acids. CDR3 region: CASSLRQNTEAFF. The CDR3 bases are TGCGCCAGCAGCTTGAGACAGAACACTGAAGCTTTCTTT.

The V and J genes are TRBV25-1 and TRBJ2-3, with 12 nucleotides matching TRBD2. V trimming: 2 bases; J trimming: 5 bases; junction bases outside the gene matches: 2. The CDR3 is 15 amino acids. CDR1 MGHDK and CDR2 SYGVNS come from the germline V gene. DNA for the CDR3: TGTGCCAGCAGTGAACCTAGCGGGAGGGGAGATACGCAGTATTTT. This encodes CASSEPSGRGDTQYF.

The chain links TRBV5-1 to TRBJ1-2, with TRBD1 as a possible D gene (5 bases). This CDR3 has 13 amino acids. The V gene lost 4 bases and the J gene lost 3 bases, with 10 bases spanning the gap. CDR1 is SGHRS and CDR2 is YFSETQ in the germline V gene. CDR3 sequence: CASSPTDDYGYTF. CDR3 DNA: TGCGCCAGCAGCCCGACAGACGACTATGGCTACACCTTC.

V is TRBV6-1 and J is TRBJ1-1, with TRBD1 as a possible D gene (6 bases). V was shortened by 2 bases and J by 3 bases, with 7 bases between the two germline ends. CDR3 length equals 13 residues. Germline CDR1 and CDR2: MNHNS and SASEGT. The CDR3 DNA reads as TGTGCCAGCAGTGAACAGGGGTACACTGAAGCTTTCTTT. It translates to CASSEQGYTEAFF.

V gene TRBV2 combines with J gene TRBJ2-3; tentative D call: TRBD2 (6 bases). CDR1 and CDR2 from the germline V gene are SNHLY and FYNNEI. This CDR3 region has 15 residues. Trimming took 4 bases from V and 1 from J, leaving 12 bases between them. The DNA for the CDR3 is TGTGCCAGCAGTGTCGACGGGGGACGCACAGATACGCAGTATTTT. This codes for CASSVDGGRTDTQYF.

The chain employs TRBV19 and TRBJ2-5, with D possibly matching TRBD2 (6 bases). Germline CDR1 and CDR2: LNHDA and SQIVND (reference sequence). V gave up 0 bases and J gave up 4 bases, with 18 bases separating them. The CDR3 totals 17 residues. The CDR3: CASSIDLLGGLGETQYF. CDR3 in DNA: TGTGCCAGTAGTATAGATCTATTGGGGGGACTGGGAGAGACCCAGTACTTC.

This chain joins TRBV7-2 and TRBJ2-3; 14 bases agree with TRBD2. Per germline, CDR1 SGHTA and CDR2 FQGNSA. Trimming removed 4 bases from V and 3 bases from J; junction bases left unmatched: 6. This CDR3 has 17 amino acids. The CDR3 is CASSSGLAGVRTDTQYF. The CDR3 DNA reads as TGTGCCAGCAGCTCGGGACTAGCGGGGGTAAGGACAGATACGCAGTATTTT.

The rearrangement uses TRBV19 and TRBJ2-7; no definite D call. CDR1 is LNHDA, CDR2 SQIVND, per germline (reference sequence). V lost 5 bases and J 3 bases, leaving 11 bases between the germline ends. CDR3 length: 13 residues. The CDR3 DNA reads as TGTGCCAGTAGTCCAATGGGCAACTACGAGCAGTACTTC. This gives the protein CASSPMGNYEQYF.